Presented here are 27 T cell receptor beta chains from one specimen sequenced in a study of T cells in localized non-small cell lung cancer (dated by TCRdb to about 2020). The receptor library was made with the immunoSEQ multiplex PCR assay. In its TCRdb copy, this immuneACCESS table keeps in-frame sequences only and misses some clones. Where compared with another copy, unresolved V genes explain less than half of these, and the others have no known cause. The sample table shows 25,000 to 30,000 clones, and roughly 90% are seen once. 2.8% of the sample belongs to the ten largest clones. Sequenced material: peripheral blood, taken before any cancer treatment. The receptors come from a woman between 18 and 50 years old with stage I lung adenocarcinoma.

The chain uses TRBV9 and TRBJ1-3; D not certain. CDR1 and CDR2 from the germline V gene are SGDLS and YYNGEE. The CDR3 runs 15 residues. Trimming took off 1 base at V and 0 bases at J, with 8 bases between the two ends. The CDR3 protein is CASSVLDNSGNTIYF. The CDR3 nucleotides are TGTGCCAGCAGCGTATTGGATAACTCTGGAAACACCATATATTTT.

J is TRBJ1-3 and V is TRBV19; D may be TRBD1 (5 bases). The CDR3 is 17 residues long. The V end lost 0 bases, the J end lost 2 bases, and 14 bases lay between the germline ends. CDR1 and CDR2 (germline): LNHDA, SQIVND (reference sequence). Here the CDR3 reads CASSIDRNWGAGNTIYF. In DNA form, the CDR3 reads TGTGCCAGTAGTATAGATCGTAATTGGGGCGCTGGAAACACCATATATTTT.

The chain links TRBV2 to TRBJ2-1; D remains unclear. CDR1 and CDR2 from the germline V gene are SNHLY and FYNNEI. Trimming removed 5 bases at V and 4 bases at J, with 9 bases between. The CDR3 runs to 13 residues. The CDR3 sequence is CASSSDGYNEQFF. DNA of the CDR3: TGTGCCAGCAGTTCAGACGGGTACAATGAGCAGTTCTTC.

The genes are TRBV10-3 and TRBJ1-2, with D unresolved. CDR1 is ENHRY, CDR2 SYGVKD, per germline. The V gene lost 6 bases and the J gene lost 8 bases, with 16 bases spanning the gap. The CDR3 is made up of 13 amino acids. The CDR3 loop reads CAISDGGYDGYTF. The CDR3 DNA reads TGTGCCATCAGCGACGGAGGATATGACGGCTACACCTTC.

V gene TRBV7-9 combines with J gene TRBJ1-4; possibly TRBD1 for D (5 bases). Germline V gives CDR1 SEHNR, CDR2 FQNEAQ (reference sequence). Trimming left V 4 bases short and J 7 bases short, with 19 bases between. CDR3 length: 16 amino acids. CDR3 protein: CASSSYGGTVSEKLFF. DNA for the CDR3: TGTGCCAGCAGCTCCTATGGCGGGACGGTTAGTGAAAAACTGTTTTTT.

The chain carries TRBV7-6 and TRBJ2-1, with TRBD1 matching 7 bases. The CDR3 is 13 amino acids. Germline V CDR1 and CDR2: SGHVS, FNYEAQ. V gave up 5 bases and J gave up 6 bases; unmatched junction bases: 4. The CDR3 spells CASSQGVGNEQFF. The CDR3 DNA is TGTGCCAGCAGCCAGGGGGTGGGCAATGAGCAGTTCTTC.

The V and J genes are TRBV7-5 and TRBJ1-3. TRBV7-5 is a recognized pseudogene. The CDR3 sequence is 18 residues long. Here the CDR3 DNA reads TGTGTCAGAAGCCCCCGGATTAAGTCGACCAGGAGGGGAAACACCATATATTTT. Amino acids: CVRSPRIKSTRRGNTIYF.

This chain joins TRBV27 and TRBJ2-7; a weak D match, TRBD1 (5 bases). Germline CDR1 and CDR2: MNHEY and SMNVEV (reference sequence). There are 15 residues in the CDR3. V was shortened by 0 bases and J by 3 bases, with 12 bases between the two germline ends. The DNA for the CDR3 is TGTGCCAGCAGTTTATCGACCAGGGTGGTCTACGAGCAGTACTTC. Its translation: CASSLSTRVVYEQYF.

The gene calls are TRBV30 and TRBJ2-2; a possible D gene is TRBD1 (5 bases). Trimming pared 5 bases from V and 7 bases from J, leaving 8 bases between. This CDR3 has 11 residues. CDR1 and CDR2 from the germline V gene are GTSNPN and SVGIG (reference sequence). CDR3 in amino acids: CAWPQGGELFF. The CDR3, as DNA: TGTGCCTGGCCTCAGGGCGGGGAGCTGTTTTTT. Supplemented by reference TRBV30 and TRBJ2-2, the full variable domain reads SQTIHQWPATLVQPVGSPLSLECTVEGTSNPNLYWYRQAAGRGLQLLFYSVGIGQISSEVPQNLSASRPQDRQFILSSKKLLLSDSGFYLCAWPQGGELFFGEGSRLTVL.

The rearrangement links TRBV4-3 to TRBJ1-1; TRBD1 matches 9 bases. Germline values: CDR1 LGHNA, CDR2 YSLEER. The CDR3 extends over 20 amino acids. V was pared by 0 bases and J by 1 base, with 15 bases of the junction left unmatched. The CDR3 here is CASSQDWYLRTGERNTEAFF. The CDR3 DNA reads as TGCGCCAGCAGCCAAGACTGGTACTTAAGGACAGGGGAAAGGAACACTGAAGCTTTCTTT.

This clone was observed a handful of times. Here the CDR3 reads CASRVQGDTEAFF. In nucleotides, the CDR3 is TGTGCCAGCAGGGTGCAGGGGGACACTGAAGCTTTCTTT. This chain uses TRBV6-5 with TRBJ1-1; 7 nucleotides align to TRBD1. With V trimmed by 6 bases and J by 3 bases, 4 bases remained unmatched. Germline V gives CDR1 MNHEY, CDR2 SVGAGI. This CDR3 contains 13 residues.

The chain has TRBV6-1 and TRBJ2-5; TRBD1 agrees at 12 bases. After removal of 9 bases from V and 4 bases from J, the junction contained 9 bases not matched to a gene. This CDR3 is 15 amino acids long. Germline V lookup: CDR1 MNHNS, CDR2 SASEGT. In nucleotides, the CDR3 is TGTGCCAGTAACCGGGACAGGGGGCTGGGAGAGACCCAGTACTTC. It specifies CASNRDRGLGETQYF.

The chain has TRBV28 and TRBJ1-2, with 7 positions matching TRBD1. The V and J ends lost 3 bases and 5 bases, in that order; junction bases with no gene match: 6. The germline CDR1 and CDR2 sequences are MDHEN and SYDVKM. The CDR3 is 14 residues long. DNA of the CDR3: TGTGCCAGCAGTTTCTCAGGGGGAAGGTATGGCTACACCTTC. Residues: CASSFSGGRYGYTF.

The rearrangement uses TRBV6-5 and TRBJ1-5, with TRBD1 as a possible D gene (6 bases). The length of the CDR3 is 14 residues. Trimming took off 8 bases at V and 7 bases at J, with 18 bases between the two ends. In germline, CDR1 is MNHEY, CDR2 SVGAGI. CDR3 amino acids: CASRGGGREQPQHF. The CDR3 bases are TGTGCCAGCCGCGGAGGGGGAAGGGAACAGCCCCAGCATTTT.

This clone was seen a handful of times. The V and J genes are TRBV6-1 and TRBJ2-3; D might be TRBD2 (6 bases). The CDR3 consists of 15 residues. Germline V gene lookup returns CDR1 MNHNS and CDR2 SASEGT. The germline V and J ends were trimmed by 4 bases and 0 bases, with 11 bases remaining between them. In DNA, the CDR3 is TGTGCCAGCAGTGCCTATAGCGGTAGCACAGATACGCAGTATTTT. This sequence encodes CASSAYSGSTDTQYF.

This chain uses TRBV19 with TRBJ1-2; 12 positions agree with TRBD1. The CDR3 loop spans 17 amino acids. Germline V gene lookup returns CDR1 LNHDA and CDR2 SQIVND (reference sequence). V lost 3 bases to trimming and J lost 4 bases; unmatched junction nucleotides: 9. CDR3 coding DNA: TGTGCCAGTAGTATGGGACAGGGGGCGGGGAAAAGCTATGGCTACACCTTC. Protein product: CASSMGQGAGKSYGYTF.

This CDR3 is CASTESYNEQFF. The CDR3 DNA is TGTGCCAGCACGGAGAGCTACAATGAGCAGTTCTTC. The chain is built from TRBV28 and TRBJ2-1; no clear D. The CDR3 covers 12 residues. V dropped 7 bases and J dropped 3 bases, with 7 bases sitting between them. CDR1 and CDR2 (germline): MDHEN, SYDVKM.

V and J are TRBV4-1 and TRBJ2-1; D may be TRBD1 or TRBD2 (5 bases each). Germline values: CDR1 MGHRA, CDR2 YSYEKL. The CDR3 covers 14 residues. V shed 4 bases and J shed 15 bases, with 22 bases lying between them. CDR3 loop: CASSPITGTPVPFF. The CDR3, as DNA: TGCGCCAGCAGCCCAATAACCGGGACCCCGGTACCGTTCTTC.

Here the CDR3 DNA reads TGTGCCAGCAGTGGGACCGGGACCGACACCGGGGAGCTGTTTTTT. Translation gives CASSGTGTDTGELFF. The chain combines TRBV2 with TRBJ2-2; D tentatively reads TRBD1 or TRBD2 (5 bases each). The CDR3 loop spans 15 amino acids. V was trimmed by 4 bases and J by 3 bases, leaving 12 bases between them. Germline CDR1 SNHLY, CDR2 FYNNEI.

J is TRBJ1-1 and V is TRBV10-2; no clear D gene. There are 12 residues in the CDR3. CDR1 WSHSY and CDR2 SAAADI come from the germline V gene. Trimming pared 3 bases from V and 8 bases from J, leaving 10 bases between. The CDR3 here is CASSDFPAEAFF. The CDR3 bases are TGCGCCAGCAGTGATTTTCCCGCAGAAGCTTTCTTT.

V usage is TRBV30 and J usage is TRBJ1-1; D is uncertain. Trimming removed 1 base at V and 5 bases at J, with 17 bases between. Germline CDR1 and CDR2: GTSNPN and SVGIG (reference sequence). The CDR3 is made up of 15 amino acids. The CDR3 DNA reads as TGTGCCTGGAGTGAGTTCACCCGGGGTGGAACTGAAGCTTTCTTT. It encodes CAWSEFTRGGTEAFF. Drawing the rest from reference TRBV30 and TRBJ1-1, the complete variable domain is SQTIHQWPATLVQPVGSPLSLECTVEGTSNPNLYWYRQAAGRGLQLLFYSVGIGQISSEVPQNLSASRPQDRQFILSSKKLLLSDSGFYLCAWSEFTRGGTEAFFGQGTRLTVV.

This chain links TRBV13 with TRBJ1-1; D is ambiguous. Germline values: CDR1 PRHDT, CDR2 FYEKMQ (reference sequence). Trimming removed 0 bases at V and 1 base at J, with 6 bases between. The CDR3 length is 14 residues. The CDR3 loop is CASSLGRPNTEAFF. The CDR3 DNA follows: TGTGCCAGCAGCTTAGGCCGACCGAACACTGAAGCTTTCTTT. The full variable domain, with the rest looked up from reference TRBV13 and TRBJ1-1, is AAGVIQSPRHLIKEKRETATLKCYPIPRHDTVYWYQQGPGQDPQFLISFYEKMQSDKGSIPDRFSAQQFSDYHSELNMSSLELGDSALYFCASSLGRPNTEAFFGQGTRLTVV.

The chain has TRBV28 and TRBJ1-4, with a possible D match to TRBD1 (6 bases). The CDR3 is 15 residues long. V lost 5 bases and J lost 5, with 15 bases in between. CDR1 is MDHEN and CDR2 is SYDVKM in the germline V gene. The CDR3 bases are TGTGCCAGCAGTCCTCCGGGACAAAGCAATGAAAAACTGTTTTTT. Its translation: CASSPPGQSNEKLFF.

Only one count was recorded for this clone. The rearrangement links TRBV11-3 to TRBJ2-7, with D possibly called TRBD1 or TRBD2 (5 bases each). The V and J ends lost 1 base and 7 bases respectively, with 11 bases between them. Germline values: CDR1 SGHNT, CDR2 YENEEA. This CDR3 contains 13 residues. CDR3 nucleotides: TGTGCCAGCAGCTTAGGCCCGGGGCGGGAGCAGTACTTC. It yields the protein CASSLGPGREQYF.

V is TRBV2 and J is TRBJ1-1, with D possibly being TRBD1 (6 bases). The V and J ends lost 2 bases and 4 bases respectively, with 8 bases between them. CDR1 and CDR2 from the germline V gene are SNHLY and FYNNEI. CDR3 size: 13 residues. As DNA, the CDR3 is TGTGCCAGCAGTGAAAGGGGGATCACTGAAGCTTTCTTT. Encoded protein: CASSERGITEAFF.

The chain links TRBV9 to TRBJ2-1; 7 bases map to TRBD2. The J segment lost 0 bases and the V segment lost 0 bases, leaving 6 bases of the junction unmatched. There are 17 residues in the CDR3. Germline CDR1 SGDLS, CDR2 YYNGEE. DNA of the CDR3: TGTGCCAGCAGCGTAGATTTGGGCGGGAGCTCCTACAATGAGCAGTTCTTC. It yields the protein CASSVDLGGSSYNEQFF.

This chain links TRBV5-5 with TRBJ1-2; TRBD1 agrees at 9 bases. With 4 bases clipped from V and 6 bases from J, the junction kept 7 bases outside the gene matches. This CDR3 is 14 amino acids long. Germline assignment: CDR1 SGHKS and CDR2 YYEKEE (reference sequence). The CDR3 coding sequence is TGTGCCAGCAGCCTAACAGGGGGCGATAATGGCTACACCTTC. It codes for CASSLTGGDNGYTF.